Presented here are 31 T cell receptor beta chains from one specimen sequenced in a study of OX40 agonist ivuxolimab in advanced cancers. Libraries were prepared by immunoSEQ multiplex PCR; TCRdb keeps only in-frame clonotypes and omits some of them. The table lists some 19,000 clones, about 89% of them singletons, with approximately 50% in the top ten. This specimen consisted of CD4+ or CD8+ T cells sorted from blood, obtained in a trial of the OX40 agonist ivuxolimab. These receptors were collected from an adult with an advanced solid tumor such as melanoma, head and neck, liver or kidney cancer.

The chain links TRBV4-2 to TRBJ2-7; the D gene is possibly TRBD2 (6 bases). V dropped 4 bases and J dropped 0 bases, with 10 bases sitting between them. Germline CDR1 LGHNA, CDR2 YNFKEQ. CDR3 length: 14 residues. CDR3 in amino acids: CASSPSAGSYEQYF. CDR3 sequence (DNA): TGTGCCAGCAGCCCGTCAGCGGGCTCCTACGAGCAGTACTTC.

The rearrangement joins TRBV6-5 to TRBJ2-5; 7 positions match TRBD2. The junction had 4 bases not matched to a gene; V was cut back by 7 bases and J by 5 bases. The germline gives CDR1 MNHEY, CDR2 SVGAGI. There are 12 residues in the CDR3. The CDR3, as DNA: TGTGCCAGCAAACGGGGAGGGGAGACCCAGTACTTC. It codes for CASKRGGETQYF.

The rearrangement links TRBV19 to TRBJ1-2, with D perhaps TRBD1 (5 bases). The germline CDR1 and CDR2 sequences are LNHDA and SQIVND (reference sequence). This CDR3 has 14 residues. The V gene lost 5 bases and the J gene lost 4 bases, with 14 bases spanning the gap. For the CDR3, the DNA is TGTGCCAGTAGTCCCTCGGGACCGAGCTATGGCTACACCTTC. Translated, it gives CASSPSGPSYGYTF.

The chain recombines TRBV27 with TRBJ2-1; D is undetermined. The V gene lost 7 bases and the J gene lost 0 bases, with 16 bases spanning the gap. The CDR3 is made up of 16 amino acids. Germline CDR1 MNHEY, CDR2 SMNVEV (reference sequence). The CDR3 sequence: CASTPILAASYNEQFF. In nucleotides, the CDR3 is TGTGCCAGCACCCCAATACTTGCTGCCTCCTACAATGAGCAGTTCTTC.

This rearrangement joins TRBV9 to TRBJ2-7; 8 bases match TRBD2. The CDR3 has 15 residues. Germline CDR1 is SGDLS and CDR2 is YYNGEE. V was clipped by 4 bases and J by 2 bases; unmatched bases: 8. In DNA, the CDR3 is TGTGCCAGCAGCCTCGATAGCGGGGACACCTACGAGCAGTACTTC. It yields the protein CASSLDSGDTYEQYF.

The J gene is TRBJ2-7, the V gene TRBV6-5; D gene unclear. The CDR3 has 11 residues. The V and J ends lost 4 bases and 5 bases respectively, with 6 bases between them. CDR1 is MNHEY and CDR2 is SVGAGI in the germline V gene. In DNA form, the CDR3 reads TGTGCCAGCAGTTCAGTCGACGAGCAGTACTTC. It specifies CASSSVDEQYF.

This clone was recorded only once. In DNA form, the CDR3 reads TGTGCCAGCAGCCTAACCGGGACTAGCGGGAGAGGAAATGAGCAGTTCTTC. Translating gives CASSLTGTSGRGNEQFF. The chain links TRBV28 to TRBJ2-1; the match to TRBD2 covers 14 bases. This CDR3 is 17 amino acids long. Trimming removed 6 bases from V and 7 bases from J; junction bases left unmatched: 11. In germline, CDR1 is MDHEN, CDR2 SYDVKM.

J is TRBJ1-1 and V is TRBV27; no definite D call. V lost 2 bases and J 0 bases, leaving 4 bases between the germline ends. CDR1 MNHEY and CDR2 SMNVEV come from the germline V gene (reference sequence). The CDR3 covers 13 residues. CDR3 sequence reads: CASSLILNTEAFF. The DNA for the CDR3 is TGTGCCAGCAGTTTAATATTGAACACTGAAGCTTTCTTT.

This clone was seen once. The chain employs TRBV7-8 and TRBJ1-4; the match to TRBD1 covers 9 bases. The V gene's germline CDR1 is SGHVS and CDR2 FQNEAQ. CDR3 length: 17 amino acids. Unmatched junction bases numbered 8, after V lost 6 bases and J lost 0 bases. The chain's CDR3 is CASRETGGRATNEKLFF. CDR3 nucleotide sequence: TGTGCCAGCAGGGAGACAGGGGGGCGGGCAACTAATGAAAAACTGTTTTTT.

This rearrangement joins TRBV6-1 to TRBJ2-1, with no clear D. Trimming removed 1 base at V and 9 bases at J, with 4 bases between. The CDR3 runs to 11 residues. The germline V gene encodes CDR1 MNHNS and CDR2 SASEGT. The CDR3 DNA reads as TGTGCCAGCAGTGAAGGGACTGAGCAGTTCTTC. Its protein is CASSEGTEQFF.

The rearrangement uses TRBV6-5 and TRBJ2-5; 9 nucleotides match TRBD1. CDR1 and CDR2 (germline): MNHEY, SVGAGI. V was clipped by 5 bases and J by 4 bases; unmatched bases: 5. The CDR3 has 14 amino acids. As DNA, the CDR3 is TGTGCCAGCAGTACCACAGGGGGCCTAGAGACCCAGTACTTC. This encodes CASSTTGGLETQYF.

The chain has TRBV19 and TRBJ2-1; possibly TRBD2 for D (7 bases). CDR1 and CDR2 from the germline V gene are LNHDA and SQIVND (reference sequence). The CDR3 has 14 residues. V lost 11 bases to trimming and J lost 3 bases, with 17 bases between them. In DNA form, the CDR3 reads TGTGCCGTGACGGGAGCGGGACACTACAATGAGCAGTTCTTC. Its translation: CAVTGAGHYNEQFF.

The chain links TRBV5-4 to TRBJ1-4; no firm D call. V was trimmed by 0 bases and J by 4 bases, leaving 13 bases between them. Per the germline V gene, CDR1 is SGHNT and CDR2 is YYREEE (reference sequence). CDR3 length: 16 residues. The CDR3 region is CASSLAPGLGNEKLFF. In nucleotides, the CDR3 is TGTGCCAGCAGCTTGGCGCCAGGTTTGGGTAATGAAAAACTGTTTTTT. The variable domain in full, with the rest retrieved from reference TRBV5-4 and TRBJ1-4, is ETGVTQSPTHLIKTRGQQVTLRCSSQSGHNTVSWYQQALGQGPQFIFQYYREEENGRGNFPPRFSGLQFPNYSSELNVNALELDDSALYLCASSLAPGLGNEKLFFGSGTQLSVL.

This clone was seen only once. The chain employs TRBV13 and TRBJ1-1; 8 nucleotides match TRBD1. CDR3 length equals 16 residues. V gave up 2 bases and J gave up 6 bases; unmatched junction bases: 11. Per the germline V gene, CDR1 is PRHDT and CDR2 is FYEKMQ (reference sequence). The CDR3 DNA is TGTGCCAGCAGCTTATTCCCAGGGGGCGCGGAGGCTGAAGCTTTCTTT. Translating gives CASSLFPGGAEAEAFF. The entire variable domain, with the rest obtained from reference TRBV13 and TRBJ1-1, is as follows: AAGVIQSPRHLIKEKRETATLKCYPIPRHDTVYWYQQGPGQDPQFLISFYEKMQSDKGSIPDRFSAQQFSDYHSELNMSSLELGDSALYFCASSLFPGGAEAEAFFGQGTRLTVV.

The J gene is TRBJ2-3, the V gene TRBV6-1, with D hard to call. From germline, CDR1 is MNHNS and CDR2 SASEGT. The V and J ends lost 0 bases and 2 bases respectively, with 9 bases between them. The CDR3 consists of 15 residues. As DNA, the CDR3 is TGTGCCAGCAGTGAAGCGCTCGGAACCACAGATACGCAGTATTTT. It specifies CASSEALGTTDTQYF.

J is TRBJ1-4 and V is TRBV9; perhaps TRBD1 as D (5 bases). The CDR3 is 14 amino acids. CDR1 and CDR2 from the germline V gene are SGDLS and YYNGEE. V was clipped by 4 bases and J by 8 bases, with 15 bases between them. The CDR3 is CASSPSLGGEKLFF. Written as DNA, the CDR3 is TGTGCCAGCAGCCCGTCCCTCGGGGGGGAAAAACTGTTTTTT.

By frequency in the sample, this clone is large (0.1 to 1%). The chain combines TRBV5-1 with TRBJ2-7; a possible D gene is TRBD2 (6 bases). V lost 4 bases and J lost 3, with 14 bases in between. The CDR3 extends over 14 amino acids. In germline, CDR1 is SGHRS, CDR2 YFSETQ. The CDR3 is CASSRGDDNYEQYF. CDR3 coding DNA: TGCGCCAGCAGCCGCGGGGACGACAACTACGAGCAGTACTTC. Filled out from reference TRBV5-1 and TRBJ2-7, the complete variable domain reads KAGVTQTPRYLIKTRGQQVTLSCSPISGHRSVSWYQQTPGQGLQFLFEYFSETQRNKGNFPGRFSGRQFSNSRSEMNVSTLELGDSALYLCASSRGDDNYEQYFGPGTRLTVT.

This clone was counted once. For the CDR3, the DNA is TGCGCCAGCAGCCAAGATGCTAGTTCTGGAAATGAGCAGTTCTTC. Its translation is CASSQDASSGNEQFF. V usage is TRBV4-3 and J usage is TRBJ2-1, with D unclear. Germline V gene sequence: CDR1 LGHNA, CDR2 YSLEER. V was cut by 0 bases and J by 7 bases, with 13 bases left in between. This CDR3 has 15 residues.

The chain employs TRBV9 and TRBJ1-6; tentatively, D is TRBD1 (5 bases). The germline gives CDR1 SGDLS, CDR2 YYNGEE. Trimming removed 0 bases from V and 7 bases from J, with 11 bases in between. This CDR3 is 15 amino acids long. The CDR3 sequence: CASSVAGGGNSPLHF. Written as DNA, the CDR3 is TGTGCCAGCAGCGTAGCGGGGGGTGGGAATTCACCCCTCCACTTT.

The chain is built from TRBV20-1 and TRBJ2-3; D might be TRBD1 (5 bases). The CDR3 totals 11 residues. Germline V gene data show CDR1 as DFQATT and CDR2 as SNEGSKA (reference sequence). With 3 bases removed from V and 4 bases from J, the gap between germline ends came to 5 bases. The CDR3 here is CSARGPDTQYF. CDR3 coding DNA: TGCAGTGCTAGGGGGCCAGATACGCAGTATTTT.

This clone occurred a few times. The chain links TRBV9 to TRBJ1-2; TRBD1 matches 7 bases. In germline, CDR1 is SGDLS, CDR2 YYNGEE. The V and J ends lost 4 bases and 3 bases, in that order; junction bases with no gene match: 9. The CDR3 is made up of 15 amino acids. This CDR3 reads CASSIGTAPDYGYTF. The CDR3 coding sequence is TGTGCCAGCAGCATCGGGACAGCTCCGGACTATGGCTACACCTTC.

This chain connects TRBV7-2 to TRBJ2-5; a possible D gene is TRBD2 (6 bases). The CDR3 spans 14 residues. Germline CDR1 is SGHTA and CDR2 is FQGNSA. Trimming removed 6 bases from V and 2 bases from J, with 13 bases in between. The CDR3 nucleotides are TGTGCCAGCAGATACTATAGCGGACAAGAGACCCAGTACTTC. This translates into CASRYYSGQETQYF. The variable domain in full, with the rest retrieved from reference TRBV7-2 and TRBJ2-5, is GAGVSQSPSNKVTEKGKDVELRCDPISGHTALYWYRQSLGQGLEFLIYFQGNSAPDKSGLPSDRFSAERTGGSVSTLTIQRTQQEDSAVYLCASRYYSGQETQYFGPGTRLLVL.

J is TRBJ2-1 and V is TRBV6-4, with D perhaps TRBD2 (6 bases). Germline loops: CDR1 MRHNA, CDR2 SNTAGT. The CDR3 totals 14 residues. V was trimmed by 4 bases and J by 1 base, leaving 8 bases between them. The DNA for the CDR3 is TGTGCCAGCAGTGTAAGCGGGTCCTACAATGAGCAGTTCTTC. Its protein product is CASSVSGSYNEQFF.

The chain is built from TRBV7-9 and TRBJ2-7; weak D call: TRBD1 (5 bases). CDR3 length: 12 residues. V lost 5 bases and J lost 6, with 11 bases in between. CDR1 SEHNR and CDR2 FQNEAQ come from the germline V gene (reference sequence). CDR3: CASSPQGSEQYF. DNA for the CDR3: TGTGCCAGCAGCCCGCAGGGCTCCGAGCAGTACTTC. The variable domain in full, with the rest retrieved from reference TRBV7-9 and TRBJ2-7, is DTGVSQNPRHKITKRGQNVTFRCDPISEHNRLYWYRQTLGQGPEFLTYFQNEAQLEKSRLLSDRFSAERPKGSFSTLEIQRTEQGDSAMYLCASSPQGSEQYFGPGTRLTVT.

V and J are TRBV4-1 and TRBJ2-7, with D unresolved. The CDR3 is 13 residues long. The germline gives CDR1 MGHRA, CDR2 YSYEKL. The germline V and J ends were trimmed by 4 bases and 4 bases, with 11 bases remaining between them. The CDR3 DNA follows: TGCGCCAGCAGCCCCTCGCCCGATTACGAGCAGTACTTC. Its protein product is CASSPSPDYEQYF.

The chain joins TRBV7-9 to TRBJ1-2; D uncertain. This CDR3 comprises 14 residues. The V and J ends lost 1 base and 6 bases respectively, with 12 bases between them. Germline CDR1 reads SEHNR; CDR2 reads FQNEAQ (reference sequence). The CDR3 DNA sequence: TGTGCCAGCAGCTTAGTTTACGAGTCGGATGGCTACACCTTC. Translating gives CASSLVYESDGYTF.

The J gene is TRBJ1-1, the V gene TRBV6-4, with D hard to call. Germline V gene lookup returns CDR1 MRHNA and CDR2 SNTAGT. V dropped 0 bases and J dropped 0 bases, with 2 bases sitting between them. CDR3 length equals 13 residues. CDR3 nucleotides: TGTGCCAGCAGTGACTCCATGAACACTGAAGCTTTCTTT. Encoded protein: CASSDSMNTEAFF.

This clone was seen a few times. This chain uses TRBV29-1 with TRBJ1-1; the D is unclear. Germline assignment: CDR1 SQVTM and CDR2 ANQGSEA. V was cut by 6 bases and J by 0 bases, with 14 bases left in between. The CDR3 is 14 residues long. The CDR3 nucleotides are TGCAGCGTCGGGCCGCGTGGGGTGAACACTGAAGCTTTCTTT. Translating gives CSVGPRGVNTEAFF.

With regard to this clone: One end of the junction is discordant with germline, which a read error may explain. J is TRBJ2-1 and V is TRBV7-7; TRBD1 aligns across 7 bases. The CDR3 is made up of 15 amino acids. Germline CDR1 and CDR2: SSHAT and FNYEAQ (reference sequence). The CDR3 DNA sequence: TGTGCTAGCAGCTTAGATGTGACAGGGAGCAATGAGCAGTTCTTC. Its protein is CASSLDVTGSNEQFF.

DNA for the CDR3: TGTGCCAGAAACCCCGGGACTAGCGAAGGGCAGTACTTC. Translating it yields CARNPGTSEGQYF. The rearrangement uses TRBV27 and TRBJ2-7; 10 nucleotides match TRBD2. This CDR3 is built from 13 residues. Trimming removed 9 bases from V and 9 bases from J; junction bases left unmatched: 11. The germline V gene encodes CDR1 MNHEY and CDR2 SMNVEV (reference sequence).

DNA of the CDR3: TGTGCCAGCGGCCTACTGGGCAGAGCCAATGAGCAGTTCTTC. It specifies CASGLLGRANEQFF. This chain links TRBV6-6 with TRBJ2-1; D gene uncertain. The CDR3 has 14 amino acids. V was cut by 8 bases and J by 6 bases, with 17 bases left in between. Germline lookup yields CDR1 MNHNY and CDR2 SVGAGI (reference sequence).